This TCR beta chain originates from a study of blood T cell repertoires in COVID-19. Study-wide background: Some COVID-19 samples were acute and others convalescent; all came from the United States, Italy and Spain. T cells, B-cell-depleted T cells, or PBMCs supplied cDNA or gDNA.

Per the study methods: Amplification with reference gene primers provided the estimates of nucleated cell counts. Only in-frame clones appear in the TCRdb table, and some are missing; sequencing was by immunoSEQ multiplex PCR. V and J calls and clone size follow that table, whereas D and trimming were derived from the DNA. Altogether over 85,000 clones are present, 70% to 90% being singletons, with the ten largest covering around 4.5%. This CDR3 comprises 16 residues. This clone ranks as medium-sized. The gene calls are TRBV21-1 and TRBJ2-1; the D call of TRBD2 is as the table states it, not checked on the DNA. TRBV21-1 is deemed a pseudogene. The specimen was peripheral blood. This TCR derives from a man aged 70 or older with acute or convalescent COVID-19. The CDR3 nucleotides read TGTGCCAGCAGGCGGGGAAAACTAGCGACCTACAATGAGCAGTTCTTC. It encodes CASRRGKLATYNEQFF.